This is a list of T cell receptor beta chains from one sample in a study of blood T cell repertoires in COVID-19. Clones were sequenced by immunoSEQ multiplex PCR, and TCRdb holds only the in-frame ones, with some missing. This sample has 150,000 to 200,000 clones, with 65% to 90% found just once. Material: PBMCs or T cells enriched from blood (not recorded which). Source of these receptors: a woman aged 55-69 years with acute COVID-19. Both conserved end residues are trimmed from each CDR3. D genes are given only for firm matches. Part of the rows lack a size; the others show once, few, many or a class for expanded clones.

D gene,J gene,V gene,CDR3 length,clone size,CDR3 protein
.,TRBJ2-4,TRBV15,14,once,ATSRASGGGGNIQY
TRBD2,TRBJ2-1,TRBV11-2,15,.,ASSLVRASGAYNEQF
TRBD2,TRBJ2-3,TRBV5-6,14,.,ASSLVAGVVADTQY
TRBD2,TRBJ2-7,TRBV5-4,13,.,ASSSQRELVYEQY
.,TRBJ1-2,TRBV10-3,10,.,AISGDNYGYT
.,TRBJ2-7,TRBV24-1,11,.,ATSDSDSYEQY
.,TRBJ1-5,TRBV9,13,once,ASSAGGGRNQPQH
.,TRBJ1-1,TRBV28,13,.,ASSRAGIAAKGAF
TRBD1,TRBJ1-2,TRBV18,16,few,ASSPRTGLWEESYGYT
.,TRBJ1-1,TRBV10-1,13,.,ASRPQGSPNTEAF
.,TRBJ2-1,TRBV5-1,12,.,ASSLQSSYNEQF
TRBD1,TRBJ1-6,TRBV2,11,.,ASRDRQGSPLH
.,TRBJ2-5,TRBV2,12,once,ASRRDMPQETQY
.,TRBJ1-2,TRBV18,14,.,ASSPSAGVLNYGYT
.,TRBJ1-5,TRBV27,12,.,ASSPDSSNQPQH
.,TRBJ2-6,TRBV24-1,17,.,ATSDPDSTIGSGANVLT
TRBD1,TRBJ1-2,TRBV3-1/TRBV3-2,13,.,ASSPTYRGVYGYT
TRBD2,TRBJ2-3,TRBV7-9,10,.,ASSSGTSGTG
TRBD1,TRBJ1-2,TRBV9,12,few,ASSDSTGDYGYT
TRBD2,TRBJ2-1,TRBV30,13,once,AWSRGSGIYNEQF
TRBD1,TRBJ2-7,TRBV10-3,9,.,AIGQGYEQY
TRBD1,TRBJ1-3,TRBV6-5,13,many,ASRGTGGGGNTIY
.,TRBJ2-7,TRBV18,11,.,ASSPLGDDEQY
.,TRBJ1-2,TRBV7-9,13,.,ASSLGTVANYGYT
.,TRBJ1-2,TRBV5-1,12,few,ASSLDETGGGYT
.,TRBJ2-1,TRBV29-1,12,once,SVLFVLLGGEQF
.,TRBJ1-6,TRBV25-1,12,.,ASRMGHNNSPLH
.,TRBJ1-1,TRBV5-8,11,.,ASSPNFPTEAF
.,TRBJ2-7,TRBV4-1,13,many,ASSQGPGSTYEQY
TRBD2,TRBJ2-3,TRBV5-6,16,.,ASSLGPYAGASTDTQY
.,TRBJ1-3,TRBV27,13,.,ASSLLGASGNTIY
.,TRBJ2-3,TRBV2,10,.,ASSDFRDTQY
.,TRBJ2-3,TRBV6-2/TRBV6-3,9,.,ASSLTDTQY
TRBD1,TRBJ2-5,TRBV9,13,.,ASSETGGFQETQY
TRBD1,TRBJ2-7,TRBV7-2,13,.,ASSLRDSPPYEQY
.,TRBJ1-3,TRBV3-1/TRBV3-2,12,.,ASTRRGSGNTIY
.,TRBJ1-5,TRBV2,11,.,ASSRDNNQPQH
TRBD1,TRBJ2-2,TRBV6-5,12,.,ASQRGRTTGELF
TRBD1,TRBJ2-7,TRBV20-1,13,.,SASSPTGGFNEQY
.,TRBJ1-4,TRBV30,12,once,AWRARANHEKLF
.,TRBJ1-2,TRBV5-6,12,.,ASSIPQGDYGYT
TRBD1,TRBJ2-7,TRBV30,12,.,ASNSGGVNDEQY
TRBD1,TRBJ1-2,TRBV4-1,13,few,ASSAFTGENYGYT
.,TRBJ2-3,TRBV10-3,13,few,AISAPQGSTDTQY
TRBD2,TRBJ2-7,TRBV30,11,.,AWSAASGSQQY
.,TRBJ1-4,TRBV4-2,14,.,ASSQDLTANNEKLF
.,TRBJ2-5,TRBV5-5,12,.,ASSLNRVEETQY
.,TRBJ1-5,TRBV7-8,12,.,ASSLREGNQPQH
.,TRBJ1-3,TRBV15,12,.,ATSRDAGGNTIY